This TCR beta chain derives from a study of blood T cells in healthy people across ages. Germline V gene sequence: CDR1 LGHNA, CDR2 YNFKEQ. After removal of 0 bases from V and 8 bases from J, the junction contained 9 bases not matched to a gene. The CDR3 is made up of 16 amino acids. Combining a sample-barcoded 5' primer with a J-beta primer mix, a second PCR ran for 7 to 11 cycles. One entry per CDR3 protein results from TCRdb running MiXCR on the 5' RACE reads. The repertoire holds roughly 1 million distinct CDR3 sequences, with approximately 25% as singletons. This sample also appeared in a second study, on T cells of mothers and their children.

Sequenced material: blood. The source of this sequence is a girl under 10 years old in good health. V gene TRBV4-2 combines with J gene TRBJ1-2, with 10 bases matching TRBD1. CDR3 DNA: TGTGCCAGCAGCCAAGAGGTGACAGGGGGCGCAGAGGGCTACACCTTC. Encoded protein: CASSQEVTGGAEGYTF.